This T cell receptor (beta chain) was recovered during a study of cytomegalovirus exposure and HLA in healthy donors. Whole-study context: Unique TCRs numbering some 93 million, obtained from HLA-typed donors, made up an early data release.

Comments on this clone: The target antigen is unknown.

Study findings and constraints: For TCR beta chains, V- and J-gene trimming was later linked to a missense DCLRE1C variant. TCR beta sequences reportedly predicted most subjects' HLA-A and HLA-B alleles accurately.

CDR1 is SGHVS, CDR2 FQNEAQ, per germline. The CDR3 runs to 14 residues. V was cut by 0 bases and J by 4 bases, with 8 bases left in between. Primers included in the PCR were 60 Vbeta and 13 Jbeta primers. Some clones are missing from TCRdb's copy, which holds only in-frame ones; the method was immunoSEQ multiplex PCR. The sample includes under 140,000 clones, about 86% of them seen just once. The clonotype was recovered from a middle-aged man in good health and CMV-seronegative. The V call is TRBV7-8, the J call TRBJ2-3, with D hard to call. Source material: PBMCs. CDR3 loop: CASSLAGRADTQYF. CDR3 DNA sequence: TGTGCCAGCAGCTTAGCGGGCAGAGCAGATACGCAGTATTTT.